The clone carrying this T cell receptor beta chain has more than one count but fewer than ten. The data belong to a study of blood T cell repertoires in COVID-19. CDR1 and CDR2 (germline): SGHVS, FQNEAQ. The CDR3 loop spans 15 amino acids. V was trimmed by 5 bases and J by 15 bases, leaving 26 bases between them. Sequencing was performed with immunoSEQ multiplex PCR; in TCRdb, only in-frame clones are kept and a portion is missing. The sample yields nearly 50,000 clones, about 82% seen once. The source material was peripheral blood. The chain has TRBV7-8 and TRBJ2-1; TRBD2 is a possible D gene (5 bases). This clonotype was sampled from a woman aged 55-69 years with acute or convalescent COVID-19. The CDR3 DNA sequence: TGTGCCAGCAGCCGAGCTGGGAAGCGGAATGAGGGTCGGTTCTTC. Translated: CASSRAGKRNEGRFF. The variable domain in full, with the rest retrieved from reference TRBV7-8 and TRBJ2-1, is GAGVSQSPRYKVAKRGQDVALRCDPISGHVSLFWYQQALGQGPEFLTYFQNEAQLDKSGLPSDRFFAERPEGSVSTLKIQRTQQEDSAVYLCASSRAGKRNEGRFFGPGTRLTVL.